Below are 10 T cell receptor beta chains sequenced from a single sample in a study of cytomegalovirus exposure and HLA in healthy donors (dated by TCRdb to 2017 to 2019). The receptor library was made with the immunoSEQ multiplex PCR assay. The multiplex PCR relied on a mix of 60 forward primers for TCR Vbeta segments and 13 reverse primers for TCR Jbeta segments. This immuneACCESS table, as held by TCRdb, lists in-frame sequences with V and J called but not all clones. Of the missing ones, under half trace to an unresolved V gene in checked studies; the others have no known cause. Here the sample has around 93,000 clones; roughly 67% occur a single time. Approximately 6.3% of the sample goes to the ten largest clones. Sequenced sample: PBMCs. These TCRs come from a boy between 10 and 17 years old in good health and CMV-seropositive.

For this clone: Compared with germline, one end of the junction differs, possibly owing to a read error. This rearrangement joins TRBV2 to TRBJ1-2; 7 bases line up with TRBD1. CDR1 is SNHLY and CDR2 is FYNNEI in the germline V gene. The CDR3 runs 17 residues. This CDR3 is CASSVWKMTGSGYGYPF. The CDR3 DNA sequence: TGTGCCAGCAGCGTATGGAAAATGACAGGGAGTGGGTATGGCTACCCCTTC.

Concerning this clone: Other DNA sequences of this sample code for an identical CDR3. V gene TRBV5-1 combines with J gene TRBJ2-1; 12 bases fit TRBD2. With 0 bases clipped from V and 6 bases from J, the junction kept 1 base outside the gene matches. This CDR3 region has 15 residues. Looked up from germline, CDR1 is SGHRS and CDR2 is YFSETQ. The CDR3 sequence: CASSLGLAGVNEQFF. CDR3 in DNA: TGCGCCAGCAGCTTGGGACTAGCGGGAGTCAATGAGCAGTTCTTC.

J is TRBJ1-2 and V is TRBV19, with D perhaps matching TRBD1 (5 bases). Trimming removed 3 bases at V and 5 bases at J, with 7 bases between. The CDR3 loop spans 12 amino acids. Germline V gene lookup returns CDR1 LNHDA and CDR2 SQIVND (reference sequence). The CDR3 sequence is CASSISGYGYTF. The CDR3 DNA reads as TGTGCCAGTAGTATCTCAGGGTATGGCTACACCTTC.

This clone showed up just a few times. The V gene is TRBV6-5, the J gene TRBJ1-5, with 8 bases identical to TRBD1. Germline V gene lookup returns CDR1 MNHEY and CDR2 SVGAGI. With 4 bases clipped from V and 6 bases from J, the junction kept 5 bases outside the gene matches. This CDR3 is 14 amino acids long. The CDR3 coding sequence is TGTGCCAGCAGTTCAGGGGGCGAGGGTCAGCCCCAGCATTTT. Amino acids: CASSSGGEGQPQHF.

V usage is TRBV7-2 and J usage is TRBJ1-5; perhaps TRBD1 as D (6 bases). V was pared by 2 bases and J by 7 bases, with 9 bases between. From germline, CDR1 is SGHTA and CDR2 FQGNSA. This CDR3 has 13 amino acids. CDR3: CASSLQGYQPQHF. The CDR3 DNA reads TGTGCCAGCAGCTTACAGGGGTACCAGCCCCAGCATTTT.

This clone has more than one count but fewer than ten. The chain couples TRBV9 to TRBJ2-3; D not resolved. CDR1 is SGDLS and CDR2 is YYNGEE in the germline V gene. Trimming left V 3 bases short and J 6 bases short, with 11 bases between. This CDR3 region has 13 residues. As DNA, the CDR3 is TGTGCCAGCAGCGCCGTGATGGGCGATACGCAGTATTTT. The encoded protein is CASSAVMGDTQYF.

This clone appeared a few times. The chain couples TRBV30 to TRBJ1-2, with 10 bases aligning to TRBD1. The V gene's germline CDR1 is GTSNPN and CDR2 SVGIG (reference sequence). The CDR3 is made up of 13 amino acids. The junction had 4 bases not matched to a gene; V was cut back by 7 bases and J by 2 bases. In DNA, the CDR3 is TGTGCCTCGGAGGGACAGGGGAACTATGGCTACACCTTC. Its protein is CASEGQGNYGYTF.

The sample holds a few counts of this clone. The chain has TRBV5-1 and TRBJ2-2; D unclear. Deletions cut 3 bases from V and 5 bases from J, with 8 bases between. In germline, CDR1 is SGHRS, CDR2 YFSETQ. CDR3 length: 13 amino acids. DNA of the CDR3: TGCGCCAGCAGCTCTTCCGTAACCGGGGAGCTGTTTTTT. This sequence encodes CASSSSVTGELFF.

The chain recombines TRBV2 with TRBJ1-5; D remains unclear. This CDR3 is 13 amino acids long. The germline V gene has CDR1 SNHLY and CDR2 FYNNEI. V lost 6 bases, J lost 3 bases, and 9 bases lay in between. CDR3 region: CASSPLNNQPQHF. CDR3 bases: TGTGCCAGCAGCCCACTGAACAATCAGCCCCAGCATTTT. Drawing the rest from reference TRBV2 and TRBJ1-5, the complete variable domain is EPEVTQTPSHQVTQMGQEVILRCVPISNHLYFYWYRQILGQKVEFLVSFYNNEISEKSEIFDDQFSVERPDGSNFTLKIRSTKLEDSAMYFCASSPLNNQPQHFGDGTRLSIL.

The chain carries TRBV23-1 and TRBJ1-5; D is unresolved. TRBV23-1 is known as an ORF, though its function is uncertain. The CDR3 spans 17 residues. V dropped 3 bases and J dropped 0 bases, with 15 bases sitting between them. The CDR3 loop is CASSHPGETDSNQPQHF. The CDR3 DNA reads TGCGCCAGCAGTCACCCCGGGGAGACCGATAGCAATCAGCCCCAGCATTTT.